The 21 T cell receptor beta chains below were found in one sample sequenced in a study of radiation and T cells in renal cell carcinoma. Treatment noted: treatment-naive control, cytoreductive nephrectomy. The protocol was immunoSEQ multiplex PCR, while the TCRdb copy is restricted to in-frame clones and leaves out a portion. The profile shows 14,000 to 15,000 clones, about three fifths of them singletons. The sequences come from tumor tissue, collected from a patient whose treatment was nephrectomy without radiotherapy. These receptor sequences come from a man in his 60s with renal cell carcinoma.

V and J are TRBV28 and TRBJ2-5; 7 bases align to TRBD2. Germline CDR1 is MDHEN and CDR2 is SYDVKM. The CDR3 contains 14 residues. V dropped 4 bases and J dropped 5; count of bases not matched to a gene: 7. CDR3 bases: TGTGCCAGCAGTTCCAGCGGGACCGTTGAGACCCAGTACTTC. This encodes CASSSSGTVETQYF. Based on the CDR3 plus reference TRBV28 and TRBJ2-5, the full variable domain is DVKVTQSSRYLVKRTGEKVFLECVQDMDHENMFWYRQDPGLGLRLIYFSYDVKMKEKGDIPEGYSVSREKKERFSLILESASTNQTSMYLCASSSSGTVETQYFGPGTRLLVL.

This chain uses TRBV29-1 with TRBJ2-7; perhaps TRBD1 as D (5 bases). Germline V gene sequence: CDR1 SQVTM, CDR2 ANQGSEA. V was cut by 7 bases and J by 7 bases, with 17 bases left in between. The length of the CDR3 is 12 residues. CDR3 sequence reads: CSARGHLREQYF. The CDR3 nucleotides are TGCAGCGCTCGAGGACACTTACGGGAGCAGTACTTC.

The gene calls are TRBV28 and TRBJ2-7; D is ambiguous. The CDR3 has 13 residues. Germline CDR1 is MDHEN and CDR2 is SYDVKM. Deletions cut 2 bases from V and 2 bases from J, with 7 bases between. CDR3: CASSLNNPYEQYF. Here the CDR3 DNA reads TGTGCCAGCAGTTTAAACAACCCCTACGAGCAGTACTTC.

CDR3 sequence reads: CATSPRPVYEQYF. The CDR3 DNA reads TGTGCCACCAGCCCTAGACCGGTCTACGAGCAGTACTTC. The V and J genes are TRBV15 and TRBJ2-7; unclear D gene. V dropped 5 bases and J dropped 3 bases, with 11 bases sitting between them. Germline lookup yields CDR1 LNHNV and CDR2 YYDKDF (reference sequence). This CDR3 is 13 amino acids long.

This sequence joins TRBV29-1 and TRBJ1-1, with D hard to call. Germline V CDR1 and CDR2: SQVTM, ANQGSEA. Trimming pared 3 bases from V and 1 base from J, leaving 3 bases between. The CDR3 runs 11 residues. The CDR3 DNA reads TGCAGCGTTGACAGGAACACTGAAGCTTTCTTT. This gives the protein CSVDRNTEAFF.

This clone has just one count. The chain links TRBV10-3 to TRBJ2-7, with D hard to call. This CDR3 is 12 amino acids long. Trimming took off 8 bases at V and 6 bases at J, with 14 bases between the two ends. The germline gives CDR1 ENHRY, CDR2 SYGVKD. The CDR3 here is CAICMDDREQYF. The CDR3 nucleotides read TGTGCCATCTGTATGGACGACCGCGAGCAGTACTTC.

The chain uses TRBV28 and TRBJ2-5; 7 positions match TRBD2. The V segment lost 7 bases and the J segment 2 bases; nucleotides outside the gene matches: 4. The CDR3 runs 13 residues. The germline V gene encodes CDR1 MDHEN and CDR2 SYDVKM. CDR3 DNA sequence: TGTGCCAGCAACGGGGGGTCACAAGAGACCCAGTACTTC. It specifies CASNGGSQETQYF.

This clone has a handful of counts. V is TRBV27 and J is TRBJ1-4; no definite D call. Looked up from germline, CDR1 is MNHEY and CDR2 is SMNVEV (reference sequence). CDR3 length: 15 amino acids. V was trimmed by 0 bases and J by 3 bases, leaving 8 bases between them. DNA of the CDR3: TGTGCCAGCAGTTTATCGTTACAGCCTAATGAAAAACTGTTTTTT. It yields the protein CASSLSLQPNEKLFF.

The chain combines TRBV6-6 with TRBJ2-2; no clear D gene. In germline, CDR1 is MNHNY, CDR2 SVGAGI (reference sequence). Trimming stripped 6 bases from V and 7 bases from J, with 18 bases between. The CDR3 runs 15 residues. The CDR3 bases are TGTGCCAGCAGCCTAAATTGGCCGTTGGTCGGGGAGCTGTTTTTT. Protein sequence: CASSLNWPLVGELFF.

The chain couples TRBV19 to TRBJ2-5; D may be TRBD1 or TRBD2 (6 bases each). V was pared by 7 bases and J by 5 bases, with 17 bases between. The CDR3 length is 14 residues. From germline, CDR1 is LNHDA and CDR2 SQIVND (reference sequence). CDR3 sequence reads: CASTKTGAKETQYF. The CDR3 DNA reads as TGTGCCAGTACCAAGACGGGGGCTAAGGAGACCCAGTACTTC.

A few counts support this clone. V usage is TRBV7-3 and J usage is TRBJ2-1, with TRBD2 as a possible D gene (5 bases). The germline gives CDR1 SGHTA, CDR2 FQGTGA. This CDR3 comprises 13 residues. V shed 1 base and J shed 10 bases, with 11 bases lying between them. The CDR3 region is CASSLKQSGEQFF. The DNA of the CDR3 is TGTGCCAGCAGCTTAAAACAGTCGGGAGAGCAGTTCTTC. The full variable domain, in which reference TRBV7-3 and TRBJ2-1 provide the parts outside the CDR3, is GAGVSQTPSNKVTEKGKYVELRCDPISGHTALYWYRQSLGQGPEFLIYFQGTGAADDSGLPNDRFFAVRPEGSVSTLKIQRTERGDSAVYLCASSLKQSGEQFFGPGTRLTVL.

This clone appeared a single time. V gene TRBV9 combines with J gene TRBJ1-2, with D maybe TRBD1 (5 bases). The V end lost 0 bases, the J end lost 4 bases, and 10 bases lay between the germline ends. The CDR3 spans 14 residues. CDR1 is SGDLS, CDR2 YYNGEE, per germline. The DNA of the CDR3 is TGTGCCAGCAGCGTAGCTGGGGCGGGCTATGGCTACACCTTC. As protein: CASSVAGAGYGYTF.

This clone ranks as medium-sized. CDR3 bases: TGTGCCAGCATGGGCCTGCTAGGTGGCACAGATACGCAGTATTTT. It translates to CASMGLLGGTDTQYF. This chain links TRBV27 with TRBJ2-3; D not certain. The CDR3 spans 15 residues. Trimming left V 7 bases short and J 1 base short, with 15 bases between. Germline assignment: CDR1 MNHEY and CDR2 SMNVEV (reference sequence).

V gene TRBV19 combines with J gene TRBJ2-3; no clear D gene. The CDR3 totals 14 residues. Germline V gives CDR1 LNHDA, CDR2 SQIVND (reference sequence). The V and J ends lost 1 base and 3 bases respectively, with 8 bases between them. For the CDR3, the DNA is TGTGCCAGTAGTATAGCTGTCAGAACAGATACGCAGTATTTT. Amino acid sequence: CASSIAVRTDTQYF.

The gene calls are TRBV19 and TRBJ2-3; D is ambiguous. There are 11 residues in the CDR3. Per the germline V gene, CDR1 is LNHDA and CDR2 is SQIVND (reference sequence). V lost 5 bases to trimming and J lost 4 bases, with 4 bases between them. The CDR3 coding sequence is TGTGCCAGTAGTTTAGCAGATACGCAGTATTTT. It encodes CASSLADTQYF.

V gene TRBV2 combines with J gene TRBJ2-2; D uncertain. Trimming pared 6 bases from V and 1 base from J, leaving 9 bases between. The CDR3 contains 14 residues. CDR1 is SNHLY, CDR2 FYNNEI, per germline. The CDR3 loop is CASRRTLNTGELFF. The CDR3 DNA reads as TGTGCCAGCAGAAGGACGCTGAACACCGGGGAGCTGTTTTTT.

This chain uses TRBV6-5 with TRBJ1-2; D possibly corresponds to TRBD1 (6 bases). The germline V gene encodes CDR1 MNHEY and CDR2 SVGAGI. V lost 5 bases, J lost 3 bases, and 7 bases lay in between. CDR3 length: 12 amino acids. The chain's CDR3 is CASSEGDYGYTF. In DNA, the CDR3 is TGTGCCAGCAGTGAGGGGGACTATGGCTACACCTTC.

In DNA form, the CDR3 reads TGTGCCAGCAGCGGGCCAGGGGGCGCGAGCACAGATACGCAGTATTTT. It translates to CASSGPGGASTDTQYF. The chain uses TRBV9 and TRBJ2-3; 8 nucleotides line up with TRBD1. This CDR3 comprises 16 residues. The J segment lost 0 bases and the V segment lost 3 bases, leaving 6 bases of the junction unmatched. Per the germline V gene, CDR1 is SGDLS and CDR2 is YYNGEE. The variable domain in full, completed from reference TRBV9 and TRBJ2-3, reads DSGVTQTPKHLITATGQRVTLRCSPRSGDLSVYWYQQSLDQGLQFLIQYYNGEERAKGNILERFSAQQFPDLHSELNLSSLELGDSALYFCASSGPGGASTDTQYFGPGTRLTVL.

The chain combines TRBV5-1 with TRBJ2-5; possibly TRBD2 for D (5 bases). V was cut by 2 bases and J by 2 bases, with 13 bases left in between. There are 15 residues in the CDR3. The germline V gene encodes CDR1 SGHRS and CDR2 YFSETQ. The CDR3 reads CASSFTDREQETQYF. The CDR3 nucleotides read TGCGCCAGCAGCTTTACCGACCGGGAACAAGAGACCCAGTACTTC.

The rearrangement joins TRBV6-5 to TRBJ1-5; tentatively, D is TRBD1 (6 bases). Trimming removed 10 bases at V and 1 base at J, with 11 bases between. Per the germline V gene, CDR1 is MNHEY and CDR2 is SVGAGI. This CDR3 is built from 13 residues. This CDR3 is CATQGRSNQPQHF. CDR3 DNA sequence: TGTGCCACCCAGGGGAGGAGCAATCAGCCCCAGCATTTT.

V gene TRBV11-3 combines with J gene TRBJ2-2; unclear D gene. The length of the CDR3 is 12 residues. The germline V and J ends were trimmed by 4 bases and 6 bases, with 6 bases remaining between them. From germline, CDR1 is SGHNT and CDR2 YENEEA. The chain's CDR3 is CASSSGSGELFF. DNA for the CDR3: TGTGCCAGCAGCTCAGGTTCCGGGGAGCTGTTTTTT.